What follows describes a single T cell receptor beta chain. This sample is part of a study of blood T cell repertoires in COVID-19. The assay was immunoSEQ multiplex PCR, and TCRdb's table has in-frame clones only and misses some. The repertoire holds hundreds of thousands of clones, with around 90% as singletons. The clonotype was recovered from a woman in her sixties or seventies in a cohort exposed to, infected with or recovered from COVID-19 (not recorded which). Sequencing input: PBMCs or T cells enriched from blood (not recorded which).

Here the CDR3 reads CASSRSRSSYNEQFF. CDR3 nucleotide sequence: TGTGCCAGTAGTAGGTCCCGGAGCTCCTACAATGAGCAGTTCTTC. This chain links TRBV19 with TRBJ2-1; D not certain. This CDR3 spans 15 amino acids. V lost 4 bases, J lost 0 bases, and 10 bases lay in between. CDR1 LNHDA and CDR2 SQIVND come from the germline V gene (reference sequence).